The sequence of this T cell receptor beta chain was determined in a study of STAT5B mutations in CD4+ large granular lymphocyte leukemia. Measured with immunoSEQ multiplex PCR; TCRdb has only the in-frame clones, and not every one. The sample includes 25,000 to 35,000 clones, approximately 80% of them seen just once. Germline V gene data show CDR1 as LGHNA and CDR2 as YSLEER. The CDR3 is 14 amino acids. V lost 0 bases to trimming and J lost 1 base, with 4 bases between them. Study-level results: Without HLA matching, higher CD4+ than CD8+ T-LGLL clonality could reflect small sample size. 8/27 top patient clones versus 2/35 control clones were TRBV06-family.

In the case of this clone: Its matching antigen is unknown.

Sequenced sample: CD4+ T cells from blood buffy coats. The chain is built from TRBV4-3 and TRBJ1-5; D gene ambiguous. The sequence came from a human donor in good health. The CDR3: CASSQDTSNQPQHF. In DNA form, the CDR3 reads TGCGCCAGCAGCCAAGACACCAGCAATCAGCCCCAGCATTTT.